This T cell receptor beta chain was obtained from a study of T-cell memory formation after mild COVID-19. Study-level background: For the most part, TCR clusters were specific to one donor.

The TCR alpha and TCR beta cDNA libraries, bearing sample barcodes and UMIs, were generated by 5'RACE using constant-segment primers. TCRdb recomputed calls from the 5' RACE reads with MiXCR, one row per CDR3 protein. The repertoire holds 150,000 to 200,000 distinct CDR3 sequences, with about 28% as singletons. Specimen: PBMCs or a T cell subset sorted from them (not recorded which). The receptor was isolated from an adult woman who had mild COVID-19 (a few samples of this study predate the infection). Cell type and time point are not known.

The chain's CDR3 is CSALDGNYGYTF. The CDR3 DNA reads as TGCAGTGCTCTCGACGGGAACTATGGCTACACCTTC. The chain carries TRBV20-1 and TRBJ1-2; D gene uncertain. Germline loops: CDR1 DFQATT, CDR2 SNEGSKA (reference sequence). V dropped 5 bases and J dropped 2 bases, with 9 bases sitting between them. This CDR3 has 12 residues.